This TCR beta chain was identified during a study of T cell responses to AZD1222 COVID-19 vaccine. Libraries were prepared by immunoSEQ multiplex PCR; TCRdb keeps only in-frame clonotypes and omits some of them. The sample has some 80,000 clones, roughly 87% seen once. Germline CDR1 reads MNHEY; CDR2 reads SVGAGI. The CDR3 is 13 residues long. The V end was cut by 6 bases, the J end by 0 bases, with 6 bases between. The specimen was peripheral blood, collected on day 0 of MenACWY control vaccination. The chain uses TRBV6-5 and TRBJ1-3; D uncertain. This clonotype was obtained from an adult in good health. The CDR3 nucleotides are TGTGCCAGCAGGAGTTACTCTGGAAACACCATATATTTT. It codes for CASRSYSGNTIYF.